This T cell receptor beta chain was found in a study of lymphopenia after photon versus proton radiotherapy. Study findings and constraints: Proton therapy kept repertoires fairly stable, unlike photons, which gained effector/memory cells.

CDR3 length: 11 residues. The V gene lost 2 bases and the J gene lost 7 bases, with 6 bases spanning the gap. In germline, CDR1 is GTSNPN, CDR2 SVGIG (reference sequence). In regard to this clone: What it recognizes is unknown.

Some clones are missing from TCRdb's copy, which holds only in-frame ones; the method was immunoSEQ multiplex PCR. The sample carries 89,000 or so clones, approximately 82% recorded once. Specimen: peripheral blood, collected from a patient treated with proton-based radiotherapy. The source is a man in his 60s with pancreatic cancer. The rearrangement links TRBV30 to TRBJ2-1; D call uncertain. The chain's CDR3 is CAWSRLNEQFF. The CDR3 DNA sequence: TGTGCCTGGAGTCGGTTAAATGAGCAGTTCTTC.